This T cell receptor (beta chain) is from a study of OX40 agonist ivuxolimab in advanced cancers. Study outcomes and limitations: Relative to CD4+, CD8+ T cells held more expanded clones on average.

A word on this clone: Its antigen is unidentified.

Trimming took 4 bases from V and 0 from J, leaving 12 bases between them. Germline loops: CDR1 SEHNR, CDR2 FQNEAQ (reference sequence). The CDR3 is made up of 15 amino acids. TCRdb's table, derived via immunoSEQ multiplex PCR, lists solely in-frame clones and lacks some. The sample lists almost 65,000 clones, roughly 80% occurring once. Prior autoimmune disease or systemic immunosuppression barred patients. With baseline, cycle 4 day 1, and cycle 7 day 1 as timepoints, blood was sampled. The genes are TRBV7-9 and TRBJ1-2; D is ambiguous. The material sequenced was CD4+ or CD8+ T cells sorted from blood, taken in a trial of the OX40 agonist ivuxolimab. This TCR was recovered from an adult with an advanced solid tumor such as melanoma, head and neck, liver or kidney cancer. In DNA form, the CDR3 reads TGTGCCAGCAGCTCGAGCGGGGTGTCTAACTATGGCTACACCTTC. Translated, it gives CASSSSGVSNYGYTF.